The rows below give T cell receptor beta chains drawn from one sample of a study of T cell responses to AZD1222 COVID-19 vaccine. Clones were sequenced by immunoSEQ multiplex PCR, and TCRdb holds only the in-frame ones, with some missing. The table lists approximately 200,000 clones, just over 90% of them singletons. Here the sequenced sample was peripheral blood, taken 28 days after the second AZD1222 dose. The receptor set was obtained from an adult who received the AZD1222 COVID-19 vaccine. CDR3s include the opening cysteine and the closing phenylalanine or tryptophan. The D gene is left open where the match is weak. Some rows mark clone size as missing; the rest say once, few, many or name a class of expanded clone.

CDR3nt,CDR3aa,d_gene,abundance,j_gene,v_gene,len
TGTGCCAGCAGCCCACAGGGGTACGCCTATGGCTACACCTTC,CASSPQGYAYGYTF,TRBD1,.,TRBJ1-2,TRBV5-4,14
TGTGCCAGCAGCTACAGGGGGACGCCGGGGGAGCAGTACTTC,CASSYRGTPGEQYF,TRBD1,.,TRBJ2-7,TRBV28,14
TGTGCCAGCAGTTACTCTGGCAGGGAGTATGGCTACACCTTC,CASSYSGREYGYTF,.,.,TRBJ1-2,TRBV6-5,14
TGCGCCAGCAGCTTTACAGGAATGAACACTGAAGCTTTCTTT,CASSFTGMNTEAFF,.,.,TRBJ1-1,TRBV5-1,14
TGTGCCAGCAGTTACTCGGTTCGGCTTGACCCGTTCTTC,CASSYSVRLDPFF,.,.,TRBJ2-1,TRBV6-5,13
TGTGCCAGCAGCTCGACAGGGCCGAACACTGAAGCTTTCTTT,CASSSTGPNTEAFF,TRBD1,.,TRBJ1-1,TRBV5-6,14
TGTGCCAGCAGCGTAGATGCCTCAGCCTACGAGCAGTACTTC,CASSVDASAYEQYF,.,.,TRBJ2-7,TRBV9,14
TGCGCCAGCAGCTTAGTCCTCCAAGAGACCCAGTACTTC,CASSLVLQETQYF,.,.,TRBJ2-5,TRBV5-1,13
TGTGCCAGCAGCTTATCGGTGAACACTGAAGCTTTCTTT,CASSLSVNTEAFF,.,.,TRBJ1-1,TRBV7-3,13
TGTGCCAGCGCCTACTCCGGGCTCCATGGAGAAAATCAGCCCCAGCATTTT,CASAYSGLHGENQPQHF,.,few,TRBJ1-5,TRBV28,17
TGCGCCAGCAGCCTCGGACAGGGGGGACCAACGGGAAAACTGTTTTTT,CASSLGQGGPTGKLFF,TRBD1,.,TRBJ1-4,TRBV5-1,16
TGTGCCAGCAGCCCCACCAACGTTCAGGGATCCTATGGCTACACCTTC,CASSPTNVQGSYGYTF,.,once,TRBJ1-2,TRBV7-3,16
TGTGCCAGCAGCTGGGTGGCAGCCTCCTACGAGCAGTACTTC,CASSWVAASYEQYF,.,.,TRBJ2-7,TRBV5-6,14
TGCAGCGTTGTTCGGAACTACGAGCAGTACTTC,CSVVRNYEQYF,.,.,TRBJ2-7,TRBV29-1,11
TGCAGCGTTGATGGACAGGGAGACACTGAAGCTTTCTTT,CSVDGQGDTEAFF,TRBD1,.,TRBJ1-1,TRBV29-1,13
TGTGCCAGCTCACCGACAGGCAATCAGCCCCAGCATTTT,CASSPTGNQPQHF,.,.,TRBJ1-5,TRBV18,13
TGCGCCAGCAGCCTAGGACAGGGACGTAATTCACCCCTCCACTTT,CASSLGQGRNSPLHF,TRBD1,few,TRBJ1-6,TRBV10-2,15
TGTGCCAGCAGAAGGGACAGGGGGACGTACGAGCAGTACTTC,CASRRDRGTYEQYF,TRBD1,.,TRBJ2-7,TRBV28,14
TGTGCCAGCAGACAACACGTCTATGGCTACACCTTC,CASRQHVYGYTF,.,.,TRBJ1-2,TRBV7-2,12
TGTGCCAGCATCGGCAGGGAGAGCTATGGCTACACCTTC,CASIGRESYGYTF,.,.,TRBJ1-2,TRBV2,13
TGTGCCAGCAGTGAATTCGCAGTGGTGAGCACTGAAGCTTTCTTT,CASSEFAVVSTEAFF,.,.,TRBJ1-1,TRBV25-1,15
TGTGCCAGCAGTATTGGACTCAGGGGAGAAAAACTGTTTTTT,CASSIGLRGEKLFF,.,.,TRBJ1-4,TRBV28,14
TGTGCCAGCAGCTTAGCAAGGGGAAATTCACCCCTCCACTTT,CASSLARGNSPLHF,.,.,TRBJ1-6,TRBV11-2,14
TGTGCCAGCAGTTTTCTGGGAATCTACGAGCAGTACTTC,CASSFLGIYEQYF,.,.,TRBJ2-7,TRBV28,13
TGTGCCAGCAGCACCCGACTAGGTTCACCCCTCCACTTT,CASSTRLGSPLHF,.,.,TRBJ1-6,TRBV14,13
TGTGCCAGCAGTTTAGGATACGAGCCCCAGCATTTT,CASSLGYEPQHF,.,.,TRBJ1-5,TRBV12-3/TRBV12-4,12
TGTGCCAGCAGAGGGGACAGCGATGGAAACACCATATATTTT,CASRGDSDGNTIYF,TRBD1,.,TRBJ1-3,TRBV6-6,14
TGTGCCTGGAGTCGGGACCTAGGGGGAACTGAAGCTTTCTTT,CAWSRDLGGTEAFF,.,once,TRBJ1-1,TRBV30,14
TGTGCCAGCAGCTTACGGGCAGGGAACACTGAAGCTTTCTTT,CASSLRAGNTEAFF,.,.,TRBJ1-1,TRBV7-9,14
TGTGCCAGCAGTTTCTGGGGGGCCCCCTACGAGCAGTACTTC,CASSFWGAPYEQYF,.,.,TRBJ2-7,TRBV28,14
TGTGCCAGCACCTCGGACAGGGGGCGATGGGAGCAGTTCTTC,CASTSDRGRWEQFF,TRBD1,.,TRBJ2-1,TRBV25-1,14
TGTGCCAGCAGCTTGGACAGTTTCTATAATTCACCCCTCCACTTT,CASSLDSFYNSPLHF,.,.,TRBJ1-6,TRBV11-2,15
TGTGCCAGCAGCTCTAGCGGGAACAATGAGCAGTTCTTC,CASSSSGNNEQFF,TRBD2,.,TRBJ2-1,TRBV7-9,13
TGTGCCAGCTCACCCCAGGGGGCAGGGGAGCAGTTCTTC,CASSPQGAGEQFF,TRBD1,.,TRBJ2-1,TRBV18,13
TGCGCCAGCAGGCGAAGCCGGACATCGGACATTCAGTACTTC,CASRRSRTSDIQYF,.,.,TRBJ2-4,TRBV5-1,14
TGTGCCAGCAGTTTATCCCTAGCGGGGATCTACGAGCAGTACTTC,CASSLSLAGIYEQYF,TRBD2,.,TRBJ2-7,TRBV27,15
TGTGCCAGCAGCCCGACTACGAGCGGGGCCAACGTCCTGACTTTC,CASSPTTSGANVLTF,.,.,TRBJ2-6,TRBV7-2,15
TGTGCCAGCAGCTTAGATAGGCCAGACAATGAGCAGTTCTTC,CASSLDRPDNEQFF,.,.,TRBJ2-1,TRBV11-3,14
TGTGCCAGCAGCCGGGACAGCCAGCAGTATTTT,CASSRDSQQYF,.,.,TRBJ2-3,TRBV21-1,11
TGTGCCAGCAGCTCCCAGACAGGGTTGTACAAGACCCAGTACTTC,CASSSQTGLYKTQYF,TRBD1,.,TRBJ2-5,TRBV5-4,15
TGTGCCAGCAGCTCACAAAGAGGGACTAGCGTGTACAATGAGCAGTTCTTC,CASSSQRGTSVYNEQFF,TRBD2,once,TRBJ2-1,TRBV5-4,17
TGTGCCAGCAGCGCAGACAGGGGGGATCAGCCCCAGCATTTT,CASSADRGDQPQHF,.,.,TRBJ1-5,TRBV21-1,14
TGTGCCAGCAATCCGGGACACTACTCGTCTACGCAGTATTTT,CASNPGHYSSTQYF,.,.,TRBJ2-3,TRBV2,14
TGTGCCAGCAGCTCCTCAAGATACGAGCAGTACTTC,CASSSSRYEQYF,.,.,TRBJ2-7,TRBV6-5,12
TGTGCCAGCTCACCGTTTCCACCCTCGAACACCGGGGAGCTGTTTTTT,CASSPFPPSNTGELFF,.,.,TRBJ2-2,TRBV18,16